The 31 T cell receptor beta chains below were found in one sample sequenced in a study of cytomegalovirus exposure and HLA in healthy donors. Data came from immunoSEQ multiplex PCR; TCRdb stores just in-frame clones and leaves some out. The sample contains tens of thousands of clones, approximately 93% of which appear only once. Sequenced input: PBMCs. These receptor sequences come from a man in his late teens or twenties in good health and CMV-seropositive.

This chain links TRBV5-1 with TRBJ2-5; D is perhaps TRBD1 (5 bases). This CDR3 spans 13 amino acids. V lost 4 bases to trimming and J lost 2 bases, with 9 bases between them. Looked up from germline, CDR1 is SGHRS and CDR2 is YFSETQ. The CDR3 spells CASSHGQQETQYF. The CDR3 coding sequence is TGCGCCAGCAGCCACGGACAACAAGAGACCCAGTACTTC.

The chain has TRBV5-6 and TRBJ2-1; TRBD2 aligns across 13 bases. The V gene's germline CDR1 is SGHDT and CDR2 YYEEEE. The trim removed 6 bases at V and 10 bases at J, leaving 4 bases unmatched. CDR3 size: 13 residues. CDR3 in amino acids: CASTPTSGREQFF. CDR3 coding DNA: TGTGCCAGCACCCCGACTAGCGGGAGGGAGCAGTTCTTC.

J is TRBJ2-1 and V is TRBV5-6, with D maybe TRBD2 (6 bases). Germline V lookup: CDR1 SGHDT, CDR2 YYEEEE. The CDR3 runs 14 residues. Deletions cut 0 bases from V and 7 bases from J, with 11 bases between. The CDR3 spells CASSLALARNEQFF. In nucleotides, the CDR3 is TGTGCCAGCAGCTTGGCACTAGCTCGGAATGAGCAGTTCTTC.

The chain is built from TRBV7-2 and TRBJ2-5, with 14 bases identical to TRBD2. The CDR3 has 17 amino acids. Germline V gene sequence: CDR1 SGHTA, CDR2 FQGNSA. V shed 0 bases and J 3 bases; nucleotides not matched to a gene: 3. The CDR3 here is CASSLASGLAGEETQYF. The CDR3 region has the DNA TGTGCCAGCAGCTTAGCCTCGGGACTAGCGGGAGAAGAGACCCAGTACTTC.

The gene calls are TRBV2 and TRBJ1-2, with 8 bases matching TRBD1. The CDR3 sequence is 16 residues long. Trimming cost V 2 bases and J 4 bases; bases outside gene matches: 9. The V gene's germline CDR1 is SNHLY and CDR2 FYNNEI. The CDR3 DNA sequence: TGTGCCAGCAGTGAAAGGACAGGGAGGTATGGCTATGGCTACACCTTC. Translation: CASSERTGRYGYGYTF.

This sequence joins TRBV7-9 and TRBJ1-4; D gene unclear. The V and J ends lost 5 bases and 0 bases respectively, with 10 bases between them. This CDR3 is 15 amino acids long. The germline gives CDR1 SEHNR, CDR2 FQNEAQ (reference sequence). In DNA form, the CDR3 reads TGTGCCAGCAGCATGCGGGCAGCAACTAATGAAAAACTGTTTTTT. Translating gives CASSMRAATNEKLFF.

The chain's CDR3 is CASSFRGNQPQHF. In DNA, the CDR3 is TGTGCCAGCAGTTTCAGGGGTAATCAGCCCCAGCATTTT. The chain couples TRBV6-1 to TRBJ1-5; D might be TRBD1 (6 bases). The CDR3 consists of 13 residues. Germline values: CDR1 MNHNS, CDR2 SASEGT. Trimming shortened V by 5 bases and J by 4 bases, and 9 bases separated the two germline ends.

V and J are TRBV19 and TRBJ2-3, with 11 positions matching TRBD2. This CDR3 comprises 15 residues. The V and J ends lost 9 bases and 2 bases, in that order; junction bases with no gene match: 7. The germline V gene encodes CDR1 LNHDA and CDR2 SQIVND (reference sequence). The CDR3 here is CARFKTSGDTDTQYF. The CDR3 DNA reads as TGTGCCAGGTTTAAGACTAGCGGGGACACAGATACGCAGTATTTT.

With respect to this clone: Other DNA sequences within the sample encode an identical CDR3. This rearrangement joins TRBV2 to TRBJ2-3; a weak D match, TRBD1 (5 bases). Per germline, CDR1 SNHLY and CDR2 FYNNEI. V gave up 3 bases and J gave up 5 bases, with 15 bases separating them. The CDR3 contains 15 residues. CDR3 coding DNA: TGTGCCAGCAGTGAGCAGGGATCTTGGGGAGATACGCAGTATTTT. Encoded protein: CASSEQGSWGDTQYF.

The chain carries TRBV6-5 and TRBJ2-7; 7 nucleotides agree with TRBD2. Germline CDR1 MNHEY, CDR2 SVGAGI. The CDR3 extends over 14 amino acids. V shed 5 bases and J 2 bases; nucleotides not matched to a gene: 6. Here the CDR3 DNA reads TGTGCCAGCAGTACAAGCGGGACGGCCTACGAGCAGTACTTC. Translating it yields CASSTSGTAYEQYF.

This chain connects TRBV6-4 to TRBJ2-2; TRBD2 aligns across 12 bases. The CDR3 is made up of 16 amino acids. Germline values: CDR1 MRHNA, CDR2 SNTAGT. V trimming: 5 bases; J trimming: 5 bases; junction bases outside the gene matches: 6. CDR3 in DNA: TGTGCCAGCAGTTCTAGCGGGGGGGACTCTACCGGGGAGCTGTTTTTT. It is translated as CASSSSGGDSTGELFF.

The gene calls are TRBV9 and TRBJ2-7; D may be TRBD2 (5 bases). Trimming stripped 0 bases from V and 5 bases from J, with 12 bases between. The germline CDR1 and CDR2 sequences are SGDLS and YYNGEE. This CDR3 region has 14 residues. In nucleotides, the CDR3 is TGTGCCAGCAGCGTAGATATGTGGGGAGACGAGCAGTACTTC. Protein sequence: CASSVDMWGDEQYF.

The chain links TRBV27 to TRBJ2-7, with 7 bases matching TRBD2. Germline loops: CDR1 MNHEY, CDR2 SMNVEV (reference sequence). V dropped 3 bases and J dropped 5; count of bases not matched to a gene: 10. CDR3 size: 15 residues. This chain's CDR3 is CASSFREGRAHEQYF. Here the CDR3 DNA reads TGTGCCAGCAGTTTTAGGGAGGGCCGTGCACACGAGCAGTACTTC.

This clone was counted only a few times. The gene calls are TRBV7-6 and TRBJ2-2, with a tentative D call TRBD1 (5 bases). Germline CDR1 reads SGHVS; CDR2 reads FNYEAQ. The V end lost 5 bases, the J end lost 6 bases, and 13 bases lay between the germline ends. The CDR3 runs to 14 residues. CDR3 in amino acids: CASSATGHPGELFF. The CDR3 DNA follows: TGTGCCAGCAGCGCAACCGGACACCCCGGGGAGCTGTTTTTT.

The genes are TRBV7-3 and TRBJ1-2; 8 bases map to TRBD1. Germline CDR1 is SGHTA and CDR2 is FQGTGA. Trimming cost V 1 base and J 8 bases; bases outside gene matches: 6. This CDR3 is 14 amino acids long. CDR3 region: CASSLSSGGHGYTF. CDR3 nucleotide sequence: TGTGCCAGCAGCTTAAGTTCAGGGGGCCACGGCTACACCTTC.

The chain carries TRBV7-9 and TRBJ1-3, with D possibly TRBD1 on 6 matching bases. From germline, CDR1 is SEHNR and CDR2 FQNEAQ (reference sequence). The CDR3 runs to 15 residues. Between the trimmed V and J ends, which lost 5 bases and 3 bases, there was a span of 14 bases. Here the CDR3 DNA reads TGTGCCAGCAGCCCACCAGGGGTTATTGGAAACACCATATATTTT. Translated, it gives CASSPPGVIGNTIYF.

The chain joins TRBV5-1 to TRBJ1-3; 7 bases fit TRBD1. The germline gives CDR1 SGHRS, CDR2 YFSETQ. The V gene end was trimmed by 4 bases and the J gene end by 4 bases; junction bases not matched to a gene: 2. The CDR3 extends over 13 amino acids. DNA of the CDR3: TGCGCCAGCAGCAAGGACAGGGGAAACACCATATATTTT. Translated, it gives CASSKDRGNTIYF.

For the CDR3, the DNA is TGCGCCAGCAGCTTGGCAGGGTACAAAGGGACAGATACGCAGTATTTT. It is translated as CASSLAGYKGTDTQYF. The J gene is TRBJ2-3, the V gene TRBV5-1; a possible D gene is TRBD1 (5 bases). Deletions cut 0 bases from V and 3 bases from J, with 14 bases between. The germline CDR1 and CDR2 sequences are SGHRS and YFSETQ. The CDR3 is made up of 16 amino acids.

The rearrangement links TRBV5-8 to TRBJ1-5; D ambiguous. CDR1 and CDR2 from the germline V gene are SGHTS and YDEGEE. The V gene lost 3 bases and the J gene lost 1 base, with 11 bases spanning the gap. The CDR3 consists of 15 residues. The CDR3 region is CASSSGLHSNQPQHF. The CDR3 coding sequence is TGTGCCAGCAGCTCCGGACTCCACAGCAATCAGCCCCAGCATTTT.

The chain has TRBV28 and TRBJ2-7; TRBD2 matches 12 bases. In germline, CDR1 is MDHEN, CDR2 SYDVKM. V gave up 7 bases and J gave up 2 bases; unmatched junction bases: 21. The CDR3 loop spans 20 amino acids. The CDR3 sequence: CASKPWGTRLAGEVAYEQYF. The CDR3 coding sequence is TGTGCCAGCAAACCGTGGGGTACGAGACTAGCGGGAGAGGTGGCCTACGAGCAGTACTTC.

The chain has TRBV19 and TRBJ2-1; TRBD2 matches 12 bases. CDR1 and CDR2 (germline): LNHDA, SQIVND (reference sequence). V lost 4 bases and J lost 9; bases outside the gene matches: 7. CDR3 size: 15 residues. CDR3 nucleotide sequence: TGTGCCAGTAGTACATCTCGACTAGCGGGGGCTGAGCAGTTCTTC. The encoded protein is CASSTSRLAGAEQFF.

The genes are TRBV13 and TRBJ1-2; unclear D gene. The V end lost 2 bases, the J end lost 8 bases, and 15 bases lay between the germline ends. This CDR3 has 14 amino acids. From germline, CDR1 is PRHDT and CDR2 FYEKMQ (reference sequence). The CDR3 sequence is CASSLLRGKDGYTF. The DNA of the CDR3 is TGTGCCAGCAGCTTATTACGGGGAAAAGACGGCTACACCTTC.

The gene calls are TRBV28 and TRBJ2-5; unclear D gene. CDR3 length: 14 residues. The V end lost 5 bases, the J end lost 1 base, and 11 bases lay between the germline ends. The germline V gene has CDR1 MDHEN and CDR2 SYDVKM. The CDR3 region is CASSLHGTQETQYF. As DNA, the CDR3 is TGTGCCAGCAGTCTCCACGGTACCCAAGAGACCCAGTACTTC.

This chain links TRBV7-9 with TRBJ2-7, with unresolved D. Germline lookup yields CDR1 SEHNR and CDR2 FQNEAQ (reference sequence). Trimming shortened V by 1 base and J by 2 bases, and 9 bases separated the two germline ends. This CDR3 has 14 amino acids. The CDR3 sequence is CASSLGPGTYEQYF. DNA of the CDR3: TGTGCCAGCAGCTTAGGTCCAGGAACCTACGAGCAGTACTTC. The variable domain in full, completed from reference TRBV7-9 and TRBJ2-7, reads DTGVSQNPRHKITKRGQNVTFRCDPISEHNRLYWYRQTLGQGPEFLTYFQNEAQLEKSRLLSDRFSAERPKGSFSTLEIQRTEQGDSAMYLCASSLGPGTYEQYFGPGTRLTVT.

V and J are TRBV5-5 and TRBJ2-3, with unresolved D. Trimming left V 3 bases short and J 0 bases short, with 8 bases between. CDR1 and CDR2 (germline): SGHKS, YYEKEE (reference sequence). This CDR3 is built from 14 residues. For the CDR3, the DNA is TGTGCCAGCAGCTCACTTCACAGCACAGATACGCAGTATTTT. It codes for CASSSLHSTDTQYF.

V is TRBV6-6 and J is TRBJ2-7; a weak D match, TRBD1 (6 bases). CDR3 size: 14 residues. V shed 6 bases and J shed 2 bases, with 14 bases lying between them. CDR1 and CDR2 from the germline V gene are MNHNY and SVGAGI (reference sequence). CDR3 sequence (DNA): TGTGCCAGCAGACAGGGTCTGACTACCTACGAGCAGTACTTC. Translation gives CASRQGLTTYEQYF.

This clone was recorded only once. This chain links TRBV4-1 with TRBJ1-4, with D perhaps matching TRBD1 (5 bases). Germline lookup yields CDR1 MGHRA and CDR2 YSYEKL. The CDR3 totals 17 residues. Trimming left V 5 bases short and J 8 bases short, with 24 bases between. The CDR3 nucleotides read TGCGCCAGCAGCGACAAAATATCAGGGCCCGGGAGGGAAAAACTGTTTTTT. Its protein is CASSDKISGPGREKLFF.

V and J are TRBV9 and TRBJ2-7; 9 nucleotides line up with TRBD2. Trimming took 3 bases from V and 4 from J; bases not matched to a gene: 2. Germline V gene lookup returns CDR1 SGDLS and CDR2 YYNGEE. The CDR3 runs to 13 residues. The CDR3 DNA is TGTGCCAGCAGCGGTAGCGGGAGATACGAGCAGTACTTC. Amino acids: CASSGSGRYEQYF.

CDR3 amino acids: CASSRDRVTQPQHF. The CDR3 DNA follows: TGTGCCAGCAGCCGGGACAGGGTGACTCAGCCCCAGCATTTT. The V and J genes are TRBV7-9 and TRBJ1-5; 9 positions agree with TRBD1. J gave up 6 bases and V 5 bases, and 5 bases lay outside the gene matches. The CDR3 runs to 14 residues. Germline V lookup: CDR1 SEHNR, CDR2 FQNEAQ (reference sequence).

The chain has TRBV10-3 and TRBJ2-5; TRBD2 aligns across 9 bases. Germline V lookup: CDR1 ENHRY, CDR2 SYGVKD. The CDR3 consists of 14 residues. The V gene end was trimmed by 4 bases and the J gene end by 5 bases; junction bases not matched to a gene: 5. The CDR3 DNA follows: TGTGCCATCAGTGGGGGACTAGCAGGGGAGACCCAGTACTTC. Translating gives CAISGGLAGETQYF.

On this clone: Other DNA variants within this sample encode the same CDR3. The chain carries TRBV7-9 and TRBJ1-4; possibly TRBD1 for D (6 bases). The CDR3 is 13 amino acids. Trimming left V 2 bases short and J 5 bases short, with 6 bases between. Germline V gene sequence: CDR1 SEHNR, CDR2 FQNEAQ (reference sequence). The CDR3 DNA reads as TGTGCCAGCAGCTTAACAGGGAATGAAAAACTGTTTTTT. Translating it yields CASSLTGNEKLFF.